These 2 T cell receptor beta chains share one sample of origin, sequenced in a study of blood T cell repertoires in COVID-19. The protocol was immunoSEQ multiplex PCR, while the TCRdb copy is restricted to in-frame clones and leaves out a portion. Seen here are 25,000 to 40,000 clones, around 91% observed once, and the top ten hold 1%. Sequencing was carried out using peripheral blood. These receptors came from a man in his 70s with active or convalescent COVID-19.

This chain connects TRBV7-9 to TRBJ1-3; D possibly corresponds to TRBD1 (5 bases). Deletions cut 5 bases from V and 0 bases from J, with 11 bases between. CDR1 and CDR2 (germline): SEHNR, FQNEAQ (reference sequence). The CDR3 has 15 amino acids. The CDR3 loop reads CASSPRRGSGNTIYF. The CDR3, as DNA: TGTGCCAGCAGCCCCAGGAGGGGCTCTGGAAACACCATATATTTT.

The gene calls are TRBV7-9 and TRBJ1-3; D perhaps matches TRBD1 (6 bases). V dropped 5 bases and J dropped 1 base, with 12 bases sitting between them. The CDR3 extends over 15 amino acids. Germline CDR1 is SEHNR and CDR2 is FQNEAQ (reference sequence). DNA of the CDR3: TGTGCCAGCAGCCCTACAGGGTTATCTGGAAACACCATATATTTT. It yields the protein CASSPTGLSGNTIYF. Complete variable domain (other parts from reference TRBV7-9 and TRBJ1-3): DTGVSQNPRHKITKRGQNVTFRCDPISEHNRLYWYRQTLGQGPEFLTYFQNEAQLEKSRLLSDRFSAERPKGSFSTLEIQRTEQGDSAMYLCASSPTGLSGNTIYFGEGSWLTVV.